This is a list of T cell receptor beta chains from one sample in a study of cytomegalovirus exposure and HLA in healthy donors. Only in-frame clones appear in the TCRdb table, and some are missing; sequencing was by immunoSEQ multiplex PCR. The sample yields about 200,000 clones, 75% to 80% seen once. Sequenced sample: PBMCs. Receptor source: a male donor in good health and CMV-seronegative. CDR3s include the opening cysteine and the closing phenylalanine or tryptophan. The D gene is left open where the match is weak. Size is omitted from some rows. Given values are once, few, many or a class for expanded clones.

CDR3 DNA	CDR3 protein	J gene	clone size	V gene	D gene
TGTGCCAGCAGCCAAGGGGCGCCTGGCTGGCCGACCCAGTACTTC	CASSQGAPGWPTQYF	TRBJ2-5	once	TRBV14	.
TGTGCCAGCAGCCCGCAGGGGAACTATGGCTACACCTTC	CASSPQGNYGYTF	TRBJ1-2	.	TRBV7-2	.
TGTGCCAGCAGTTCCTCACACAGGGGGCCCGGGGAGCTGTTTTTT	CASSSSHRGPGELFF	TRBJ2-2	once	TRBV6-5	TRBD1
TGTGCCATCAGTGACCCTGGACTCGGAGGGTCCGGGGAGCTGTTTTTT	CAISDPGLGGSGELFF	TRBJ2-2	.	TRBV10-3	.
TGCGCCAGCAGCTCCCTGACAGGGGAGGGCACTGAAGCTTTCTTT	CASSSLTGEGTEAFF	TRBJ1-1	.	TRBV5-1	TRBD1
TGTGCCAGCAGTTCAACAAGGACAGGGCGGACAGATACGCAGTATTTT	CASSSTRTGRTDTQYF	TRBJ2-3	.	TRBV6-5	TRBD1
TGCGCCAGCAGCCAAGCCGGGGGAGACTACGAGCAGTACTTC	CASSQAGGDYEQYF	TRBJ2-7	.	TRBV4-3	.
TGCGCCAGCAGTTTTTCTAGCGGGGGCTTGGGTGAGCAGTTCTTC	CASSFSSGGLGEQFF	TRBJ2-1	many	TRBV5-1	TRBD2
TGTGCCAGCAGTCCCCAGGGTGGAACTGGAAACACCATATATTTT	CASSPQGGTGNTIYF	TRBJ1-3	.	TRBV6-5	.
TGTGCCAGCAGTGAATTCCCTCTGCTAGCGGGAAATGAGCAGTTCTTC	CASSEFPLLAGNEQFF	TRBJ2-1	.	TRBV25-1	TRBD2
TGTGCCAGCAGCTTGGGAAGGCGGCTAGCGGGAGGGCCCTACGAGCAGTACTTC	CASSLGRRLAGGPYEQYF	TRBJ2-7	once	TRBV11-2	TRBD2
TGTGCCAGCAGCCCCCGGTCTACGAATTCACCCCTCCACTTT	CASSPRSTNSPLHF	TRBJ1-6	.	TRBV9	.
TGTGCCAGCGGGCCCCCAGGCGAGCAGTACTTC	CASGPPGEQYF	TRBJ2-7	once	TRBV9	.